Listed below are T cell receptor beta chains from one sample, sequenced in a study of blood T cells in healthy people across ages. Each CDR3 protein gets one entry after TCRdb re-called the 5' RACE reads with MiXCR. The table shows 1.5 million to 2 million distinct CDR3 sequences, with 49% occurring only once. The sequencing sample was made of blood. The receptors shown here come from a woman aged 40 to 50 in good health. Each CDR3 is given with its conserved first and last residue. Each record gives: CDR3 DNA, CDR3 protein, clone size, J gene, V gene, D gene. A D gene is named only where the DNA matches it firmly. For some rows the clone size is stated as once, few or many, or as a class when expanded; others skip it.

TGTGCCAGCAGCCAGCAGACTAGCGGGCTTGGCGATACGCAGTATTTT,CASSQQTSGLGDTQYF,NA,TRBJ2-3,TRBV4-2,TRBD2
TGTGCCAGCGGTGACAGGGGTCGAGGGGAGCAGTTCTTC,CASGDRGRGEQFF,NA,TRBJ2-1,TRBV28,TRBD1
TGCAGTGCTAGTCGGGGGGGGGCCGACACGCAGTATTTT,CSASRGGADTQYF,NA,TRBJ2-3,TRBV20-1,TRBD2
TGTGCCAGCAGTTTTAGGACTACCCAAGGCTTGGGTGAGCAGTTCTTC,CASSFRTTQGLGEQFF,few,TRBJ2-1,TRBV12-3/TRBV12-4,NA
TGCGCCAGCAGCTGGAGGGGGAATGAGCAGTTCTTC,CASSWRGNEQFF,few,TRBJ2-1,TRBV5-1,NA
TGCAGTGCTAGAGGTTTTGATGGGGCCAACGTCCTGACTTTC,CSARGFDGANVLTF,NA,TRBJ2-6,TRBV20-1,NA
TGTGCCAGCAGTTTTGGGAGGGCCTCCCAAGAGACCCAGTACTTC,CASSFGRASQETQYF,few,TRBJ2-5,TRBV12-3/TRBV12-4,TRBD2
TGTGCCAGCACCAAGTCCGGGACAGGGACACTTTCGACCAACGTCCTGACTTTC,CASTKSGTGTLSTNVLTF,NA,TRBJ2-6,TRBV6-1,TRBD1
TGCAGTGCCCGGGACTTCCAAGAGACCCAGTACTTC,CSARDFQETQYF,few,TRBJ2-5,TRBV20-1,NA
TGCAGTGCAGACCGGGGACTGGACCTGGGGGAGCAGTACTTC,CSADRGLDLGEQYF,NA,TRBJ2-7,TRBV20-1,NA
TGTGCCGGTCGGCTCTCTGGGGCCAACGTCCTGACTTTC,CAGRLSGANVLTF,NA,TRBJ2-6,TRBV6-2/TRBV6-3,NA
TGTGCCAGCAGTTTCTCGAGACAGGGCTACGAGCAGTACTTC,CASSFSRQGYEQYF,NA,TRBJ2-7,TRBV27,TRBD1
TGTGCCAGCAGTACCCAGCGGGGGGCTATAGGTGAGCAGTACTTC,CASSTQRGAIGEQYF,NA,TRBJ2-5,TRBV28,TRBD2
TGCAGTTACTTTTTGGGCTCCGGTAATGAGCAGTTCTTC,CSYFLGSGNEQFF,few,TRBJ2-1,TRBV20-1,NA
TGTGCCAGCAGCCAGGATGCAGGGTATGGCTACACCTTC,CASSQDAGYGYTF,NA,TRBJ1-2,TRBV3-1,NA